The T cell receptor beta chain under discussion was sequenced for a study of T cells in localized non-small cell lung cancer. Study-wide results and caveats: It was uninvolved adjacent lung that showed the highest T cell clonality, exceeding tumor. Only one tumor region was sequenced, so heterogeneity remains possible.

Repertoires were generated with immunoSEQ multiplex PCR, while TCRdb's copy carries only in-frame clones and drops some. The repertoire holds about 20,000 clones, with 75% to 90% as singletons. Germline V CDR1 and CDR2: LGHNA, YSLEER. Trimming left V 9 bases short and J 0 bases short, with 8 bases between. The CDR3 runs 13 residues. Note on this clone: As yet, its antigen is unknown.

The clonotype was recovered from a man between 40 and 70 years old with stage II squamous cell lung carcinoma. The sequenced sample was PBMCs, obtained before any cancer treatment. The J gene is TRBJ2-2, the V gene TRBV4-3; no clear D gene. The CDR3 loop reads CAREGPNTGELFF. The CDR3 DNA reads as TGCGCCAGAGAAGGGCCGAACACCGGGGAGCTGTTTTTT.